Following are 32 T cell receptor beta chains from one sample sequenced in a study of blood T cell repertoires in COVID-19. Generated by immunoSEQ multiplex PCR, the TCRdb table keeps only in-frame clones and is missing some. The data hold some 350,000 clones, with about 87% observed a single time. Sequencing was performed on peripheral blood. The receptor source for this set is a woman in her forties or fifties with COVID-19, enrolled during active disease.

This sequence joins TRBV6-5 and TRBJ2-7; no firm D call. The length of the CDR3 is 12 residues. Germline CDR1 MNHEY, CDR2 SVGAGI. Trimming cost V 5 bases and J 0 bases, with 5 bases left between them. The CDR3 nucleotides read TGTGCCAGCAGTATACTCTCCTACGAGCAGTACTTC. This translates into CASSILSYEQYF.

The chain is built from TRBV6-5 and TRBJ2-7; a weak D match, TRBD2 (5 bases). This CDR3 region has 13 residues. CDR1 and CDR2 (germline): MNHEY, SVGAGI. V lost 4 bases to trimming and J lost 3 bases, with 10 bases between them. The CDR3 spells CASSFPGFYEQYF. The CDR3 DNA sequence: TGTGCCAGCAGTTTCCCGGGGTTCTACGAGCAGTACTTC.

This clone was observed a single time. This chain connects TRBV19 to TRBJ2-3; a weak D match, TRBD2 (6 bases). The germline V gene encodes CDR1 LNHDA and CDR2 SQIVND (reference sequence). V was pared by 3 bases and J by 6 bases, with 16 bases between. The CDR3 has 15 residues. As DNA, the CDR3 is TGTGCCAGTAGTATTGGCGGGGCCCTTTGGGATACGCAGTATTTT. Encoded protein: CASSIGGALWDTQYF. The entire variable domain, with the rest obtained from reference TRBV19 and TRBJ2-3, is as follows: DGGITQSPKYLFRKEGQNVTLSCEQNLNHDAMYWYRQDPGQGLRLIYYSQIVNDFQKGDIAEGYSVSREKKESFPLTVTSAQKNPTAFYLCASSIGGALWDTQYFGPGTRLTVL.

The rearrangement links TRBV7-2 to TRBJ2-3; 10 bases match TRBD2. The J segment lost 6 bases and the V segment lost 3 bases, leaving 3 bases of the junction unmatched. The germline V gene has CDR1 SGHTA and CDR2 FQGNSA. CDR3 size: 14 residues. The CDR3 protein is CASSFRTSGDTQYF. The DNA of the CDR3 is TGTGCCAGCAGCTTTCGGACTAGCGGCGATACGCAGTATTTT.

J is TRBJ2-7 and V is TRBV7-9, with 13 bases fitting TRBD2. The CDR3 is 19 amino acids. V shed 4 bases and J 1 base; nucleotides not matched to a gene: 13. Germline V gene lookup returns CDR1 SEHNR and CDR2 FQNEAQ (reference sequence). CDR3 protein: CASSSPSGLAGVLSYEQYF. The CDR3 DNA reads TGTGCCAGCAGCTCGCCTTCCGGACTAGCGGGAGTTCTATCCTACGAGCAGTACTTC. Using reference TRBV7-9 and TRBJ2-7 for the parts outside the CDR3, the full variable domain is DTGVSQNPRHKITKRGQNVTFRCDPISEHNRLYWYRQTLGQGPEFLTYFQNEAQLEKSRLLSDRFSAERPKGSFSTLEIQRTEQGDSAMYLCASSSPSGLAGVLSYEQYFGPGTRLTVT.

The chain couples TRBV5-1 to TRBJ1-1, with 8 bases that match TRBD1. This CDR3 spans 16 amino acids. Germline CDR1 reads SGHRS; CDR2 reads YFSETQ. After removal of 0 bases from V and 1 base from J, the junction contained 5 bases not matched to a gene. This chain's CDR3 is CASSLDGQGRNTEAFF. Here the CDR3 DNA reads TGCGCCAGCAGCTTGGACGGACAGGGTAGGAACACTGAAGCTTTCTTT.

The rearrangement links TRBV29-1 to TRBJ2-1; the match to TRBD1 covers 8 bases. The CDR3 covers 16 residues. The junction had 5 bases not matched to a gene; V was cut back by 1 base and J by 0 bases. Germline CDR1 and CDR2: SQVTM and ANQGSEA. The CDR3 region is CSVEVGTGSSYNEQFF. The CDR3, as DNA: TGCAGCGTTGAAGTGGGGACAGGAAGCTCCTACAATGAGCAGTTCTTC.

As DNA, the CDR3 is TGTGCCAGCAGCTTTCCAGGGGGCGAGACTGAAAAACTGTTTTTT. It yields the protein CASSFPGGETEKLFF. The gene calls are TRBV7-9 and TRBJ1-4, with TRBD1 matching over 8 bases. The V gene's germline CDR1 is SEHNR and CDR2 FQNEAQ (reference sequence). Trimming at V came to 3 bases and at J to 7 bases, leaving 7 bases not matched to a gene. This CDR3 comprises 15 residues.

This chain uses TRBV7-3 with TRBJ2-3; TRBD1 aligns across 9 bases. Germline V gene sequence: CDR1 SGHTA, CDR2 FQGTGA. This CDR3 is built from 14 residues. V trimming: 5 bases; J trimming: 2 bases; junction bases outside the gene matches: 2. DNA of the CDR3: TGTGCCAGCAGCGCACAGGGGGCCACAGATACGCAGTATTTT. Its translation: CASSAQGATDTQYF.

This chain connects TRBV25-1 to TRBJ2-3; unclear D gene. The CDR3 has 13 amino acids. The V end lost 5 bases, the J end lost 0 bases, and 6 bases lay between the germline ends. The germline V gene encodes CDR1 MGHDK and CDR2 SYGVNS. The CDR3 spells CASSPGSTDTQYF. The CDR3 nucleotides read TGTGCCAGCAGTCCCGGGAGCACAGATACGCAGTATTTT. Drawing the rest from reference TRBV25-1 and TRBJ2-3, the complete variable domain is EADIYQTPRYLVIGTGKKITLECSQTMGHDKMYWYQQDPGMELHLIHYSYGVNSTEKGDLSSESTVSRIRTEHFPLTLESARPSHTSQYLCASSPGSTDTQYFGPGTRLTVL.

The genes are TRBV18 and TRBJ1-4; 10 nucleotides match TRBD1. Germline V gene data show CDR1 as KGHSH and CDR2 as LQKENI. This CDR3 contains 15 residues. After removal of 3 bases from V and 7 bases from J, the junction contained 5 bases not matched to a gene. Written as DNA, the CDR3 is TGTGCCAGCTCACCCTTTGGGACAGGGGCTGAAAAACTGTTTTTT. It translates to CASSPFGTGAEKLFF.

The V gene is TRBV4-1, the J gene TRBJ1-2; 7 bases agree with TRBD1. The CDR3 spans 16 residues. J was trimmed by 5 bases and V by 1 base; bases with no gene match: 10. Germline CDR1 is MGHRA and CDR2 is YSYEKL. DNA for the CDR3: TGCGCCAGCAGCCAAGTAACGAAGGGGGCACGATATGGCTACACCTTC. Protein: CASSQVTKGARYGYTF.

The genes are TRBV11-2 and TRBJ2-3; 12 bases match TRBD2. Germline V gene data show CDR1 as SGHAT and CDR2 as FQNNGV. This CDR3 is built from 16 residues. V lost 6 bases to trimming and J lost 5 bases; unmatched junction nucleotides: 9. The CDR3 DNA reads TGTGCCAGCAGATTACTAGCGGGAGGCCGGGGAGATACGCAGTATTTT. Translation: CASRLLAGGRGDTQYF.

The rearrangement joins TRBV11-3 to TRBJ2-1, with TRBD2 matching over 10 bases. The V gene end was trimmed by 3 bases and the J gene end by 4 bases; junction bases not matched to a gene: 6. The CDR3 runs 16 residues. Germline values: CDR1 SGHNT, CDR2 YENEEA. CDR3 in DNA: TGTGCCAGCAGCTTCTTACTAGCGGGACTTTACAATGAGCAGTTCTTC. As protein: CASSFLLAGLYNEQFF. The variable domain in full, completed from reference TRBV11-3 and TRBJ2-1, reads EAGVVQSPRYKIIEKKQPVAFWCNPISGHNTLYWYLQNLGQGPELLIRYENEEAVDDSQLPKDRFSAERLKGVDSTLKIQPAELGDSAVYLCASSFLLAGLYNEQFFGPGTRLTVL.

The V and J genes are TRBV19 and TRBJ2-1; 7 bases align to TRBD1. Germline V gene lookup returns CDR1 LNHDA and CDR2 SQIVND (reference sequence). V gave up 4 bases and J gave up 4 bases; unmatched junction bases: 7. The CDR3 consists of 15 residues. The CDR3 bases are TGTGCCAGTAGTACGCGACAGGGCCTGTACAATGAGCAGTTCTTC. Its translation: CASSTRQGLYNEQFF.

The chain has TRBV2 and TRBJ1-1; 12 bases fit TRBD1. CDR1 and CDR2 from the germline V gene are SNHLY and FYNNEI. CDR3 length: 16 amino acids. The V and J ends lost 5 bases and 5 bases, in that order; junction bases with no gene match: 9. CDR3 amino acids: CASSFRDRGLGTEAFF. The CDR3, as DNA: TGTGCCAGCAGTTTCCGGGACAGGGGGCTTGGGACTGAAGCTTTCTTT.

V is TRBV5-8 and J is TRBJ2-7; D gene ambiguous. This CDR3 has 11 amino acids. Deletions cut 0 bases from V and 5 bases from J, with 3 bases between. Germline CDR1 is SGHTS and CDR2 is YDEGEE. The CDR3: CASSLADEQYF. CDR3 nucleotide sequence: TGTGCCAGCAGCTTGGCAGACGAGCAGTACTTC.

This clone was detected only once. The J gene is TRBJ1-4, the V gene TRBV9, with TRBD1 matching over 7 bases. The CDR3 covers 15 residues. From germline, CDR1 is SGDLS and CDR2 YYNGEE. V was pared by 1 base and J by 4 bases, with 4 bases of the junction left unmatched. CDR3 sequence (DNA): TGTGCCAGCAGCGTAAAAGGGACAGATAATGAAAAACTGTTTTTT. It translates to CASSVKGTDNEKLFF. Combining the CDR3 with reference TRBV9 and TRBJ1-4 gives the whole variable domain DSGVTQTPKHLITATGQRVTLRCSPRSGDLSVYWYQQSLDQGLQFLIQYYNGEERAKGNILERFSAQQFPDLHSELNLSSLELGDSALYFCASSVKGTDNEKLFFGSGTQLSVL.

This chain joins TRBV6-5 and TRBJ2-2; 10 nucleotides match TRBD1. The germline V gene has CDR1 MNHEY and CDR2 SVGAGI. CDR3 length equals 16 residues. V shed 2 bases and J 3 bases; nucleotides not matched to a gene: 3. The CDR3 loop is CASSYDRGLYTGELFF. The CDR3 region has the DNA TGTGCCAGCAGTTACGACAGGGGGCTCTACACCGGGGAGCTGTTTTTT.

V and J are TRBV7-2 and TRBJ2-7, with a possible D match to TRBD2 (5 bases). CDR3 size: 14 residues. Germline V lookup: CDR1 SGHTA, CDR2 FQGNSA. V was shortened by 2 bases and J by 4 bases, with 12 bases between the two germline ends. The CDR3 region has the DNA TGTGCCAGCAGCTTAAAAGGGAGCGCATACGAGCAGTACTTC. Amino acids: CASSLKGSAYEQYF.

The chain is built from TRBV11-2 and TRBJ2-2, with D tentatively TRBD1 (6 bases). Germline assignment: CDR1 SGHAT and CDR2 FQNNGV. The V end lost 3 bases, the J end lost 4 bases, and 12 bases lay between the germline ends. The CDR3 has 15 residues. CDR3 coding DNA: TGTGCCAGCAGCTTTACAACAGGGTCCACCGGGGAGCTGTTTTTT. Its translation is CASSFTTGSTGELFF.

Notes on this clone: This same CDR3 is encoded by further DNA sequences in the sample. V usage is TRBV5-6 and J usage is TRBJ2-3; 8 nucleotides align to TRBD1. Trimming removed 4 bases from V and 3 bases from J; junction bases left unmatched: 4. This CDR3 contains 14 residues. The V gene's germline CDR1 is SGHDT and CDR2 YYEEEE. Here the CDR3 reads CASSPTGGTDTQYF. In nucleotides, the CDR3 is TGTGCCAGCAGCCCCACAGGGGGAACAGATACGCAGTATTTT.

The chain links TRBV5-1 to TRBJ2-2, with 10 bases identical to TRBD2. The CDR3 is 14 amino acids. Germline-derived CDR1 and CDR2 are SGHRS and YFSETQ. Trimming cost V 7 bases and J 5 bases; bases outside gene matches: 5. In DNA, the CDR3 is TGCGCCAGCCGAGCGGGAGGGCAGACCGGGGAGCTGTTTTTT. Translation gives CASRAGGQTGELFF.

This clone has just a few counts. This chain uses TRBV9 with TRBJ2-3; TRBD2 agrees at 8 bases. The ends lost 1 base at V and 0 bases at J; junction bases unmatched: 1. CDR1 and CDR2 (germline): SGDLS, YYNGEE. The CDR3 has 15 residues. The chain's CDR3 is CASSVSSGSTDTQYF. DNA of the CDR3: TGTGCCAGCAGCGTATCTAGCGGGAGCACAGATACGCAGTATTTT.

The CDR3 nucleotides read TGTGCCAGCAGGCTACACCCTAGCGATAGCTCCTACGAGCAGTACTTC. This sequence encodes CASRLHPSDSSYEQYF. The chain recombines TRBV5-4 with TRBJ2-7, with D maybe TRBD2 (6 bases). Trimming cost V 5 bases and J 0 bases, with 18 bases left between them. Germline V gene lookup returns CDR1 SGHNT and CDR2 YYREEE (reference sequence). This CDR3 is built from 16 residues.

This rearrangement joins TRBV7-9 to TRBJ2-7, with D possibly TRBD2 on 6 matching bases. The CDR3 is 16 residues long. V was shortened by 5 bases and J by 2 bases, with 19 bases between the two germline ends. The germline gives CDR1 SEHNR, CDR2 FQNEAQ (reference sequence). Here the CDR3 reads CASSQPGTEEPYEQYF. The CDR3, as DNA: TGTGCCAGCAGCCAGCCAGGGACTGAAGAACCCTACGAGCAGTACTTC.

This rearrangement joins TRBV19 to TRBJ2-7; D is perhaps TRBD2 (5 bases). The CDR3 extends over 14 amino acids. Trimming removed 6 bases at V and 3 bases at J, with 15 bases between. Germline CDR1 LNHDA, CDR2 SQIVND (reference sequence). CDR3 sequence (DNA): TGTGCCAGTAGCGTGGCTCGTCGGGGCTACGAGCAGTACTTC. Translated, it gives CASSVARRGYEQYF.

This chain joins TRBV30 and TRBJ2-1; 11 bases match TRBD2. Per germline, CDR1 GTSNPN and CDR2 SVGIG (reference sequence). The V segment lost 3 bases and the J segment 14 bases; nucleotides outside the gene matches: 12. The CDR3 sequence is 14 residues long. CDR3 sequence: CAWSPNSGGVYEFF. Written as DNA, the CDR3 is TGTGCCTGGAGCCCCAATAGCGGGGGGGTTTATGAGTTCTTC.

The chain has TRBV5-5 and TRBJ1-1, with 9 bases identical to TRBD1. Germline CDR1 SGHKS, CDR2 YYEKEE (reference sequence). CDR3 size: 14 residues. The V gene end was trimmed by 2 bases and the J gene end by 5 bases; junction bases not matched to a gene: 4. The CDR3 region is CASSFGQGKTEAFF. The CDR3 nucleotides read TGTGCCAGCAGCTTTGGACAGGGGAAAACTGAAGCTTTCTTT. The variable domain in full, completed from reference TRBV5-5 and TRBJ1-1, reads DAGVTQSPTHLIKTRGQQVTLRCSPISGHKSVSWYQQVLGQGPQFIFQYYEKEERGRGNFPDRFSARQFPNYSSELNVNALLLGDSALYLCASSFGQGKTEAFFGQGTRLTVV.

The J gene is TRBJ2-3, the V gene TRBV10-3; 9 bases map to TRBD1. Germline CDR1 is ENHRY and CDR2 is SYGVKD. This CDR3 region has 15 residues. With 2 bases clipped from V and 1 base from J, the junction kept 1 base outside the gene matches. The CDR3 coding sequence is TGTGCCATCAGTGAGGGGACAGGGCGCACAGATACGCAGTATTTT. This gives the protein CAISEGTGRTDTQYF.

The CDR3, as DNA: TGTGCCAGCAGCCCAACAGGAACGAACACTGAAGCTTTCTTT. This codes for CASSPTGTNTEAFF. This rearrangement joins TRBV7-6 to TRBJ1-1; D is possibly TRBD1 (5 bases). CDR3 length: 14 amino acids. V lost 5 bases and J 1 base, leaving 11 bases between the germline ends. Germline assignment: CDR1 SGHVS and CDR2 FNYEAQ.

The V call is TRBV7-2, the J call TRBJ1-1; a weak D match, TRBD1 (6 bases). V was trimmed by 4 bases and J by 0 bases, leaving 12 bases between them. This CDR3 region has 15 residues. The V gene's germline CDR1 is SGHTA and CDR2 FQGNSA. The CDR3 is CASSYGGRMNTEAFF. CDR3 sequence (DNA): TGTGCCAGCAGCTATGGGGGCAGAATGAACACTGAAGCTTTCTTT.